This TCR beta chain derives from a study of glioma-infiltrating T cells. Amplification of TCR alpha and beta CDR3 regions from RNA used iRepertoire nested multiplex PCR. Input was roughly 100-450 ng of tissue mRNA or PBMC total RNA. One entry per CDR3 protein, called by TCRdb with MiXCR from the multiplex PCR reads. The data show 95,000 to 150,000 distinct CDR3 sequences, roughly 24% seen once. Findings and limits, study-wide: Very few CDR3 sequences were shared between tissue and blood. Above-expected tissue-blood divergence occurred in all gliomas, most in low-grade ones.

There are many counts of this clonotype. The antigen remains unidentified. Trimming removed 8 bases from V and 10 bases from J, with 15 bases in between. This CDR3 spans 12 amino acids. Germline V gene lookup returns CDR1 MNHNS and CDR2 SASEGT. The material sequenced was glioma tissue, nonneoplastic brain tissue, or PBMCs (not recorded which). The rearrangement joins TRBV6-1 to TRBJ2-1; D assignment may be TRBD1 or TRBD2 (5 bases each). This TCR was sampled from a human donor with low-grade glioma or glioblastoma, undergoing nonglioma brain surgery, or in good health (not recorded which). The CDR3 DNA sequence: TGTGCCAGCGGAAGGGTCGGGACGGAGCAGTTCTTC. Protein product: CASGRVGTEQFF.